This T cell receptor (beta chain) derives from a study of human T cells and chemical hapten exposure. Turning to the study itself: Patch testing was performed with 0.01% DPC on the upper back, with reading at 6 days. Study-wide findings and caveats: Expanded TCR counts at PT1 went up together with patch test score, a positive correlation.

One entry per CDR3 protein, called by TCRdb with MiXCR from the RACE reads. This table has roughly 180,000 distinct CDR3 sequences, roughly 14% appearing once. The sample's time point: patch test 1, 2 weeks after DPC sensitization. Regarding treatment: therapeutic diphenylcyclopropenone sensitization with weekly scalp DPC. In every case, blood was obtained before the patch test was applied. The CDR3 has 17 residues. Germline CDR1 DFQATT, CDR2 SNEGSKA (reference sequence). V was pared by 0 bases and J by 5 bases, with 23 bases between. This clonotype was observed at least ten times. The antigen remains undetermined.

This material consisted of whole blood, taken in connection with sensitization to the hapten diphenylcyclopropenone (DPC). The V gene is TRBV20-1, the J gene TRBJ2-7, with D perhaps TRBD1 or TRBD2 (5 bases each). The TCR was taken from a woman aged 30 to 39 with alopecia areata. Some clones in this sample may be carry-over from other donors' samples. Here the CDR3 reads CSARDRGQGPFRDEQYF. For the CDR3, the DNA is TGCAGTGCTAGAGATCGAGGGCAGGGCCCTTTCCGGGACGAGCAGTACTTC.